The 19 T cell receptor beta chains in this list originate from one sample, sequenced in a study of OX40 agonist ivuxolimab in advanced cancers. Repertoires were generated with immunoSEQ multiplex PCR, while TCRdb's copy carries only in-frame clones and drops some. The sample includes about 62,000 clones, around four fifths of them seen just once. The sample was CD4+ or CD8+ T cells sorted from blood, taken in a trial of the OX40 agonist ivuxolimab. Source of these receptors: an adult with an advanced solid tumor such as melanoma, head and neck, liver or kidney cancer.

The J gene is TRBJ2-7, the V gene TRBV11-1, with a possible D match to TRBD2 (6 bases). V gave up 4 bases and J gave up 5 bases, with 12 bases separating them. The CDR3 has 13 residues. Germline V gives CDR1 SGHAT, CDR2 FQDESV (reference sequence). The CDR3 nucleotides are TGTGCCAGCAGCTCGGGACTTGGGGACGAGCAGTACTTC. Its protein product is CASSSGLGDEQYF.

The rearrangement links TRBV5-1 to TRBJ2-2, with 13 bases lining up with TRBD2. Trimming took 4 bases from V and 4 from J; bases not matched to a gene: 4. The CDR3 runs 16 residues. Germline-derived CDR1 and CDR2 are SGHRS and YFSETQ. CDR3 nucleotides: TGCGCCAGCAGCGCCACTAGCGGGAGGGGCACCGGGGAGCTGTTTTTT. Protein sequence: CASSATSGRGTGELFF.

The V and J genes are TRBV30 and TRBJ2-2; 7 bases line up with TRBD1. The V segment lost 8 bases and the J segment 3 bases; nucleotides outside the gene matches: 9. The V gene's germline CDR1 is GTSNPN and CDR2 SVGIG (reference sequence). This CDR3 spans 14 amino acids. The CDR3 sequence: CALTRQGDTGELFF. The CDR3 region has the DNA TGTGCCCTTACCCGGCAGGGGGACACCGGGGAGCTGTTTTTT. Variable domain in full (rest from reference TRBV30 and TRBJ2-2): SQTIHQWPATLVQPVGSPLSLECTVEGTSNPNLYWYRQAAGRGLQLLFYSVGIGQISSEVPQNLSASRPQDRQFILSSKKLLLSDSGFYLCALTRQGDTGELFFGEGSRLTVL.

This chain links TRBV5-4 with TRBJ2-7, with 9 bases identical to TRBD2. V trimming: 3 bases; J trimming: 4 bases; junction bases outside the gene matches: 8. Germline CDR1 is SGHNT and CDR2 is YYREEE (reference sequence). The CDR3 sequence is 15 residues long. The CDR3 here is CASSSRTSAQYEQYF. The CDR3 coding sequence is TGTGCCAGCAGCTCGCGGACTAGCGCCCAATACGAGCAGTACTTC.

This chain uses TRBV7-2 with TRBJ2-2; D gene unclear. The CDR3 covers 11 residues. V was shortened by 5 bases and J by 4 bases, with 2 bases between the two germline ends. Germline CDR1 reads SGHTA; CDR2 reads FQGNSA. The CDR3 is CASSPTGELFF. In DNA, the CDR3 is TGTGCCAGCAGCCCCACCGGGGAGCTGTTTTTT.

V and J are TRBV28 and TRBJ2-6, with 7 bases matching TRBD1. V was clipped by 5 bases and J by 5 bases; unmatched bases: 9. There are 16 residues in the CDR3. Per germline, CDR1 MDHEN and CDR2 SYDVKM. This CDR3 reads CASSPLRDRRANVLTF. CDR3 DNA: TGTGCCAGCAGTCCCCTCCGGGACAGACGGGCCAACGTCCTGACTTTC.

V and J are TRBV7-2 and TRBJ2-7; 12 positions match TRBD2. The V gene's germline CDR1 is SGHTA and CDR2 FQGNSA. The V and J ends lost 5 bases and 0 bases, in that order; junction bases with no gene match: 2. This CDR3 spans 15 amino acids. The CDR3 loop is CASSRTSGISYEQYF. CDR3 DNA: TGTGCCAGCAGCCGGACTAGCGGGATCTCCTACGAGCAGTACTTC. Variable domain in full (rest from reference TRBV7-2 and TRBJ2-7): GAGVSQSPSNKVTEKGKDVELRCDPISGHTALYWYRQSLGQGLEFLIYFQGNSAPDKSGLPSDRFSAERTGGSVSTLTIQRTQQEDSAVYLCASSRTSGISYEQYFGPGTRLTVT.

V gene TRBV10-3 combines with J gene TRBJ1-1, with no clear D. Deletions cut 7 bases from V and 0 bases from J, with 12 bases between. CDR3 length: 14 residues. Germline V CDR1 and CDR2: ENHRY, SYGVKD. DNA for the CDR3: TGTGCCATCACCGCAGGTGACTTGAACACTGAAGCTTTCTTT. Amino acid sequence: CAITAGDLNTEAFF.

This clone turned up a few times. V and J are TRBV5-1 and TRBJ2-7, with 7 bases fitting TRBD1. Per the germline V gene, CDR1 is SGHRS and CDR2 is YFSETQ. This CDR3 is built from 14 residues. With 4 bases clipped from V and 3 bases from J, the junction kept 7 bases outside the gene matches. CDR3 in DNA: TGCGCCAGCAGCGTGGGACAGATAAACTACGAGCAGTACTTC. This sequence encodes CASSVGQINYEQYF.

This chain uses TRBV11-1 with TRBJ2-6, with D unclear. CDR1 and CDR2 from the germline V gene are SGHAT and FQDESV (reference sequence). This CDR3 is 15 amino acids long. V was shortened by 5 bases and J by 2 bases, with 10 bases between the two germline ends. The CDR3 sequence is CASSIELAGANVLTF. Here the CDR3 DNA reads TGTGCCAGCAGCATCGAGCTAGCTGGGGCCAACGTCCTGACTTTC. The variable domain in full, completed from reference TRBV11-1 and TRBJ2-6, reads EAEVAQSPRYKITEKSQAVAFWCDPISGHATLYWYRQILGQGPELLVQFQDESVVDDSQLPKDRFSAERLKGVDSTLKIQPAELGDSAMYLCASSIELAGANVLTFGAGSRLTVL.

This sequence joins TRBV2 and TRBJ2-2; 7 bases fit TRBD2. Looked up from germline, CDR1 is SNHLY and CDR2 is FYNNEI. This CDR3 has 16 residues. Trimming took 3 bases from V and 8 from J; bases not matched to a gene: 12. The CDR3 reads CASSDPGLLSPGELFF. CDR3 nucleotides: TGTGCCAGCAGTGACCCGGGACTACTCAGTCCTGGGGAGCTGTTTTTT.

This clone was observed a handful of times. This sequence joins TRBV30 and TRBJ2-3, with D perhaps matching TRBD2 (6 bases). The CDR3 spans 15 residues. Germline V CDR1 and CDR2: GTSNPN, SVGIG (reference sequence). Trimming pared 5 bases from V and 4 bases from J, leaving 19 bases between. The CDR3 region has the DNA TGTGCCTGGGCGGGGAAAGGAGGAGGCCCAGATACGCAGTATTTT. This sequence encodes CAWAGKGGGPDTQYF.

In its sample, this clone was seen once. The chain has TRBV28 and TRBJ1-5; a possible D gene is TRBD1 (5 bases). CDR3 size: 15 residues. The germline CDR1 and CDR2 sequences are MDHEN and SYDVKM. V was cut by 3 bases and J by 2 bases, with 11 bases left in between. This chain's CDR3 is CASSFRGAGNQPQHF. The DNA for the CDR3 is TGTGCCAGCAGTTTTAGGGGTGCGGGCAATCAGCCCCAGCATTTT.

The chain employs TRBV7-3 and TRBJ2-2; possibly TRBD1 for D (6 bases). CDR3 length equals 15 residues. Trimming took 5 bases from V and 3 from J, leaving 13 bases between them. Germline CDR1 reads SGHTA; CDR2 reads FQGTGA. CDR3 nucleotide sequence: TGTGCCAGCAGCAAGCAGGGACAAGACACCGGGGAGCTGTTTTTT. Translating it yields CASSKQGQDTGELFF.

The rearrangement uses TRBV29-1 and TRBJ2-1; D unclear. This CDR3 spans 15 amino acids. Looked up from germline, CDR1 is SQVTM and CDR2 is ANQGSEA. Trimming pared 7 bases from V and 0 bases from J, leaving 16 bases between. CDR3 loop: CSGRLGPASYNEQFF. As DNA, the CDR3 is TGCAGCGGCCGTTTAGGGCCTGCCTCCTACAATGAGCAGTTCTTC.

This chain uses TRBV7-8 with TRBJ2-7, with D hard to call. The CDR3 sequence is 14 residues long. Trimming shortened V by 2 bases and J by 3 bases, and 11 bases separated the two germline ends. Per the germline V gene, CDR1 is SGHVS and CDR2 is FQNEAQ. The DNA for the CDR3 is TGTGCCAGCAGCTTAACAGCCCCCCACTACGAGCAGTACTTC. This encodes CASSLTAPHYEQYF. Variable domain in full (rest from reference TRBV7-8 and TRBJ2-7): GAGVSQSPRYKVAKRGQDVALRCDPISGHVSLFWYQQALGQGPEFLTYFQNEAQLDKSGLPSDRFFAERPEGSVSTLKIQRTQQEDSAVYLCASSLTAPHYEQYFGPGTRLTVT.

The chain combines TRBV19 with TRBJ2-5; D gene uncertain. Germline assignment: CDR1 LNHDA and CDR2 SQIVND (reference sequence). The CDR3 loop spans 15 amino acids. Trimming stripped 4 bases from V and 1 base from J, with 13 bases between. In DNA, the CDR3 is TGTGCCAGTAGTAGAAGCAGGTCGATCCAAGAGACCCAGTACTTC. It codes for CASSRSRSIQETQYF.

This rearrangement joins TRBV11-3 to TRBJ2-3, with a weak D call TRBD1 (7 bases). The CDR3 has 17 amino acids. Germline CDR1 and CDR2: SGHNT and YENEEA. With 5 bases removed from V and 2 bases from J, the gap between germline ends came to 20 bases. The CDR3: CASSQRQGGIDTDTQYF. For the CDR3, the DNA is TGTGCCAGCAGCCAAAGACAGGGAGGTATAGACACAGATACGCAGTATTTT.

J is TRBJ2-2 and V is TRBV28, with D hard to call. Germline values: CDR1 MDHEN, CDR2 SYDVKM. The CDR3 runs 13 residues. Trimming took 7 bases from V and 7 from J, leaving 13 bases between them. The CDR3 spells CASTSSPHGELFF. CDR3 coding DNA: TGTGCCAGCACCTCCTCCCCTCACGGGGAGCTGTTTTTT.